Presented here are 19 T cell receptor beta chains from one specimen sequenced in a study of shared clonotypes between healthy human individuals. Assay used: immunoSEQ multiplex PCR; TCRdb lists only in-frame clones, some missing. The top ten clones hold roughly 1% of a sample with about 2 million clones, 85% to 95% of them seen once. Naive CD8 isolation took CD45RO-negative cells positively selected for CCR7 and excluded terminally differentiated effector memory CD45RA+ cells. The sequenced sample consisted of naive CD8+ T cells sorted from blood. The receptors derive from a man between 18 and 29 years old in good health.

The chain carries TRBV13 and TRBJ2-3; D may be TRBD2 (5 bases). CDR3 size: 12 residues. The V gene's germline CDR1 is PRHDT and CDR2 FYEKMQ (reference sequence). The V and J ends lost 4 bases and 6 bases respectively, with 8 bases between them. CDR3 in amino acids: CASSSWEDTQYF. The CDR3 DNA is TGTGCCAGCAGCTCCTGGGAGGATACGCAGTATTTT.

The chain links TRBV4-1 to TRBJ2-7, with D maybe TRBD2 (6 bases). This CDR3 comprises 15 residues. Trimming pared 4 bases from V and 3 bases from J, leaving 16 bases between. From germline, CDR1 is MGHRA and CDR2 YSYEKL. This CDR3 reads CASSPGGLSDYEQYF. CDR3 in DNA: TGCGCCAGCAGCCCCGGGGGTCTCAGCGACTACGAGCAGTACTTC.

This rearrangement joins TRBV29-1 to TRBJ2-5; 8 bases map to TRBD2. CDR1 and CDR2 from the germline V gene are SQVTM and ANQGSEA. Unmatched junction bases numbered 8, after V lost 5 bases and J lost 0 bases. The CDR3 runs to 15 residues. DNA of the CDR3: TGCAGCGTTCAGGGTAGCGGGGTTAACCAAGAGACCCAGTACTTC. Residues: CSVQGSGVNQETQYF.

The V call is TRBV10-2, the J call TRBJ2-1; 9 nucleotides align to TRBD2. CDR3 size: 16 residues. V lost 2 bases and J lost 5; bases outside the gene matches: 7. Germline CDR1 WSHSY, CDR2 SAAADI. CDR3 bases: TGCGCCAGCAGTGAGGGAGCGGGAGGCCCCAACAATGAGCAGTTCTTC. It is translated as CASSEGAGGPNNEQFF.

This sequence joins TRBV7-3 and TRBJ2-3, with no clear D. The CDR3 contains 14 residues. V was shortened by 5 bases and J by 6 bases, with 15 bases between the two germline ends. The germline V gene has CDR1 SGHTA and CDR2 FQGTGA. CDR3 in DNA: TGTGCCAGCAGCCACCTGGGCAACCGGGATACGCAGTATTTT. Translation: CASSHLGNRDTQYF.

This chain links TRBV11-2 with TRBJ2-3, with 8 nucleotides matching TRBD1. V lost 0 bases and J lost 6; bases outside the gene matches: 8. Germline V gene sequence: CDR1 SGHAT, CDR2 FQNNGV. The length of the CDR3 is 16 residues. CDR3 residues: CASSLDGGQGSDTQYF. The CDR3 DNA sequence: TGTGCCAGCAGCTTAGATGGAGGACAGGGTAGCGATACGCAGTATTTT.

V gene TRBV9 combines with J gene TRBJ2-1; 10 bases match TRBD2. V lost 3 bases and J lost 9; bases outside the gene matches: 6. This CDR3 region has 14 residues. CDR1 is SGDLS and CDR2 is YYNGEE in the germline V gene. In DNA, the CDR3 is TGTGCCAGCAGCGACCCTAGCGGGAGTTCTGAGCAGTTCTTC. Protein: CASSDPSGSSEQFF.

The chain joins TRBV19 to TRBJ2-7; possibly TRBD1 for D (5 bases). CDR3 length equals 14 residues. Germline assignment: CDR1 LNHDA and CDR2 SQIVND (reference sequence). Deletions cut 1 base from V and 2 bases from J, with 9 bases between. CDR3 in amino acids: CASSIGWGAYEQYF. CDR3 DNA sequence: TGTGCCAGTAGTATAGGGTGGGGCGCCTACGAGCAGTACTTC.

This chain uses TRBV14 with TRBJ2-7; the D is unclear. This CDR3 has 13 residues. CDR1 and CDR2 (germline): SGHDN, FVKESK. V lost 10 bases and J 4 bases, leaving 17 bases between the germline ends. The CDR3 DNA follows: TGTGCCAACCGTAGTGAGCACTTTTACGAGCAGTACTTC. This gives the protein CANRSEHFYEQYF.

The chain combines TRBV2 with TRBJ1-2; D is unresolved. Trimming left V 2 bases short and J 0 bases short, with 10 bases between. CDR3 length: 15 amino acids. Germline lookup yields CDR1 SNHLY and CDR2 FYNNEI. CDR3 nucleotide sequence: TGTGCCAGCAGTGAACGTCCAGAGCCTAACTATGGCTACACCTTC. Amino acid sequence: CASSERPEPNYGYTF. The full variable domain, completed using reference TRBV2 and TRBJ1-2, is EPEVTQTPSHQVTQMGQEVILRCVPISNHLYFYWYRQILGQKVEFLVSFYNNEISEKSEIFDDQFSVERPDGSNFTLKIRSTKLEDSAMYFCASSERPEPNYGYTFGSGTRLTVV.

Concerning this clone: Different DNA sequences within this sample yield the same CDR3. The rearrangement uses TRBV9 and TRBJ2-7, with 7 bases identical to TRBD2. The CDR3 covers 14 residues. Germline CDR1 and CDR2: SGDLS and YYNGEE. V lost 3 bases, J lost 4 bases, and 7 bases stayed unmatched. CDR3 sequence reads: CASSGGGSGYEQYF. As DNA, the CDR3 is TGTGCCAGCAGCGGGGGCGGGAGTGGTTACGAGCAGTACTTC.

The V call is TRBV27, the J call TRBJ2-7; D is unclear. Per germline, CDR1 MNHEY and CDR2 SMNVEV (reference sequence). V lost 6 bases, J lost 0 bases, and 15 bases lay in between. The CDR3 consists of 15 residues. CDR3: CASRASVGPSYEQYF. The CDR3 nucleotides read TGTGCCAGCAGAGCCTCCGTAGGACCCTCCTACGAGCAGTACTTC.

The chain links TRBV2 to TRBJ2-7; 8 bases are shared with TRBD1. This CDR3 is built from 16 residues. Germline V gives CDR1 SNHLY, CDR2 FYNNEI. J was trimmed by 3 bases and V by 1 base; bases with no gene match: 8. The CDR3 bases are TGTGCCAGCAGTGAAGGGCACAGGGGGGTAGGCTACGAGCAGTACTTC. It translates to CASSEGHRGVGYEQYF.

The rearrangement links TRBV27 to TRBJ2-3; no firm D call. The CDR3 totals 21 residues. The V and J ends lost 1 base and 0 bases respectively, with 26 bases between them. Germline V CDR1 and CDR2: MNHEY, SMNVEV (reference sequence). The CDR3 region has the DNA TGTGCCAGCAGTTTATTGGGTGTATTCGGCTCGACGGCCTCTAGCACAGATACGCAGTATTTT. As protein: CASSLLGVFGSTASSTDTQYF.

The chain uses TRBV5-1 and TRBJ2-1; the D is unclear. Germline lookup yields CDR1 SGHRS and CDR2 YFSETQ. This CDR3 has 16 amino acids. V was trimmed by 0 bases and J by 3 bases, leaving 13 bases between them. This CDR3 is CASSLAGDGIYNEQFF. For the CDR3, the DNA is TGCGCCAGCAGCTTGGCCGGTGACGGAATCTACAATGAGCAGTTCTTC. The full variable domain, with the rest looked up from reference TRBV5-1 and TRBJ2-1, is KAGVTQTPRYLIKTRGQQVTLSCSPISGHRSVSWYQQTPGQGLQFLFEYFSETQRNKGNFPGRFSGRQFSNSRSEMNVSTLELGDSALYLCASSLAGDGIYNEQFFGPGTRLTVL.

Note on this clone: The junction does not match germline at one end; this may be a read error. This chain joins TRBV7-3 and TRBJ2-1; D is unresolved. This CDR3 has 14 residues. Germline V gene data show CDR1 as SGHTA and CDR2 as FQGTGA. The CDR3 bases are TGTGCCAGCAGCATTCTCGGCTCCGACAATGAGCAGTTCTTC. Translating it yields CASSILGSDNEQFF.

V usage is TRBV25-1 and J usage is TRBJ2-7, with D possibly called TRBD1 or TRBD2 (5 bases each). The CDR3 sequence is 10 residues long. Looked up from germline, CDR1 is MGHDK and CDR2 is SYGVNS. CDR3 amino acids: CRDGSYEQYF. The CDR3 coding sequence is TGTAGGGACGGCTCCTACGAGCAGTACTTC.

V gene TRBV5-1 combines with J gene TRBJ2-7; maybe TRBD2 (6 bases). Germline values: CDR1 SGHRS, CDR2 YFSETQ. The CDR3 contains 16 residues. Deletions cut 3 bases from V and 5 bases from J, with 21 bases between. CDR3 coding DNA: TGCGCCAGCAGCTCCGATCAAGGGACTGATTCGAACGAGCAGTACTTC. Translation gives CASSSDQGTDSNEQYF.

The V and J genes are TRBV5-6 and TRBJ2-1; TRBD1 aligns across 12 bases. The CDR3 length is 16 residues. V lost 2 bases, J lost 9 bases, and 9 bases stayed unmatched. Germline CDR1 is SGHDT and CDR2 is YYEEEE. CDR3 in DNA: TGTGCCAGCAGCTTCCGACGGGACAGGGGGCTCGGTGAGCAGTTCTTC. Its translation: CASSFRRDRGLGEQFF. Filled out from reference TRBV5-6 and TRBJ2-1, the complete variable domain reads DAGVTQSPTHLIKTRGQQVTLRCSPKSGHDTVSWYQQALGQGPQFIFQYYEEEERQRGNFPDRFSGHQFPNYSSELNVNALLLGDSALYLCASSFRRDRGLGEQFFGPGTRLTVL.